The next 6 T cell receptor beta chains were all read from a single sample in a study of T cells in Graves' hyperthyroidism and ophthalmopathy. Amplification targeted TCR beta CDR3 regions from RNA transcripts. RT-PCR in the first round (using the HTBI primer set) targeted the TCR CDR3. TCRdb passed the multiplex PCR reads through MiXCR, listing each CDR3 protein once. The data contain 250,000 or so distinct CDR3 sequences, about 15% of them seen just once; the ten biggest clones take up approximately 12%. The sequenced material came from blood. Receptors originate from a woman in her thirties or forties with Graves' hyperthyroidism that later progressed to Graves' ophthalmopathy.

In its sample, this clonotype was seen many times. The chain employs TRBV4-1 and TRBJ2-3, with TRBD1 matching over 8 bases. The CDR3 is made up of 15 amino acids. The junction had 7 bases not matched to a gene; V was cut back by 0 bases and J by 8 bases. The V gene's germline CDR1 is MGHRA and CDR2 YSYEKL. The CDR3 region has the DNA TGCGCCAGCAGCCAAGATTTGTCAGGGGGCGGTACGCAGTATTTT. Amino acid sequence: CASSQDLSGGGTQYF.

This clonotype was seen more than once but under ten times. The rearrangement links TRBV20-1 to TRBJ1-5; perhaps TRBD1 as D (5 bases). CDR1 is DFQATT and CDR2 is SNEGSKA in the germline V gene (reference sequence). Trimming removed 3 bases at V and 0 bases at J, with 9 bases between. The CDR3 has 14 residues. CDR3 DNA sequence: TGCAGTGCTAGGACAGTTTATAGCAATCAGCCCCAGCATTTT. As protein: CSARTVYSNQPQHF.

This clonotype was seen repeatedly, ten times or more. The chain has TRBV29-1 and TRBJ2-1, with TRBD2 matching 11 bases. The trim removed 1 base at V and 8 bases at J, leaving 7 bases unmatched. The length of the CDR3 is 15 residues. Germline-derived CDR1 and CDR2 are SQVTM and ANQGSEA. The CDR3 DNA is TGCAGCGTTGAAGGGTCTAGCGGGAGGTTGGATGAGCAGTTCTTC. The encoded protein is CSVEGSSGRLDEQFF.

This clonotype was recorded at least ten times. This rearrangement joins TRBV12-3 or TRBV12-4 to TRBJ1-6; D call uncertain. This CDR3 contains 14 residues. Trimming cost V 3 bases and J 10 bases, with 13 bases left between them. The CDR3 reads CASSFFQRKSPLHF. The CDR3 DNA reads TGTGCCAGCAGTTTTTTCCAAAGGAAATCACCCCTCCACTTT.

J is TRBJ1-6 and V is TRBV2; D is ambiguous. The CDR3 spans 13 residues. Trimming pared 7 bases from V and 0 bases from J, leaving 4 bases between. Per germline, CDR1 SNHLY and CDR2 FYNNEI. The DNA of the CDR3 is TGTGCCAGCATGGCCTCCTATAATTCACCCCTCCACTTT. Amino acids: CASMASYNSPLHF.

This clonotype came up many times. The chain couples TRBV6-1 to TRBJ2-3; 10 positions match TRBD2. The CDR3 is made up of 15 amino acids. J lost 7 bases, V lost 3 bases, and 7 bases had no gene match. CDR1 MNHNS and CDR2 SASEGT come from the germline V gene. The CDR3 bases are TGTGCCAGCAGTGAGTGGACTAGCGGATACTATACGCAGTATTTT. Amino acids: CASSEWTSGYYTQYF.